The source of this TCR beta chain is a study of blood T cell repertoires in COVID-19. Source study methods: Counts of nucleated cells, estimated from reference gene primer amplification, were obtained. Libraries were prepared by immunoSEQ multiplex PCR; TCRdb keeps only in-frame clonotypes and omits some of them. The DNA was the basis for D and trimming; V, J and clone size are from that table. The data show 300,000 to 350,000 clones, around 90% seen once. Germline V CDR1 and CDR2: MNHEY, SMNVEV (reference sequence). CDR3 size: 14 residues. Trimming at V came to 10 bases and at J to 4 bases, leaving 8 bases not matched to a gene. Those who participated ranged in age from about 18 to 89 years and resided in approximately 26 US areas. Donors were grouped by their self-reported clinical history.

This TCR came from a young woman with acute COVID-19. The sample taken for sequencing was PBMCs or T cells enriched from blood (not recorded which). The chain is built from TRBV27 and TRBJ2-7; 12 bases map to TRBD2. CDR3 bases: TGTGCCACCTCTTCGACTAGCGGGAGATACGAGCAGTACTTC. Translating it yields CATSSTSGRYEQYF.